This is a list of T cell receptor beta chains from one sample in a study of cytotoxic CD8 clonotypes in ibrutinib-treated CLL. Produced via immunoSEQ multiplex PCR; TCRdb's table is partial and in-frame only. The data hold 200,000 or so clones, with more than 75% observed a single time. This specimen consisted of PBMCs, obtained after 12 months of ibrutinib treatment. These receptors were collected from a human donor with chronic lymphocytic leukemia. The CDR3 runs from the conserved cysteine through the conserved F or W. The order of the fields is CDR3 length, J gene, clone size, D gene, V gene, CDR3 DNA, CDR3 protein. The D gene is left open where the match is weak. A clone size is listed for some rows: how often the clone was seen (once, few, many), or a class if it is expanded.

CDR3 length: 15; J gene: TRBJ2-1; clone size: NA; D gene: NA; V gene: TRBV4-2; CDR3 DNA: TGTGCCAGCAGCCAAGATCCGGTCTCCTACAATGAGCAGTTCTTC; CDR3 protein: CASSQDPVSYNEQFF
CDR3 length: 13; J gene: TRBJ2-5; clone size: NA; D gene: TRBD2; V gene: TRBV9; CDR3 DNA: TGTGCCAGCAGCCCGGGGGGGATAGAGACCCAGTACTTC; CDR3 protein: CASSPGGIETQYF
CDR3 length: 14; J gene: TRBJ1-6; clone size: NA; D gene: NA; V gene: TRBV9; CDR3 DNA: TGTGCCAGCAGCGTAGCCCCGGAGAATTCACCCCTCCACTTT; CDR3 protein: CASSVAPENSPLHF
CDR3 length: 12; J gene: TRBJ2-7; clone size: NA; D gene: TRBD1; V gene: TRBV5-4; CDR3 DNA: TGTGCCAGCAGCAGTCACAGGGGCGAGCAGTACTTC; CDR3 protein: CASSSHRGEQYF
CDR3 length: 15; J gene: TRBJ2-1; clone size: few; D gene: TRBD2; V gene: TRBV6-4; CDR3 DNA: TGTGCCAGCAGTGAAGCTAGCGGGGGGGCCAACGAGCAGTTCTTC; CDR3 protein: CASSEASGGANEQFF
CDR3 length: 17; J gene: TRBJ1-3; clone size: NA; D gene: NA; V gene: TRBV7-8; CDR3 DNA: TGTGCCAGCAGCTACTACAGGGTCCCCAACTCCGGAAACACCATATATTTT; CDR3 protein: CASSYYRVPNSGNTIYF
CDR3 length: 15; J gene: TRBJ1-5; clone size: NA; D gene: TRBD1; V gene: TRBV5-1; CDR3 DNA: TGCGCCAGCAGCTTAACAGGGGGCCTGAATCAGCCCCAGCATTTT; CDR3 protein: CASSLTGGLNQPQHF
CDR3 length: 18; J gene: TRBJ1-2; clone size: NA; D gene: NA; V gene: TRBV5-1; CDR3 DNA: TGCGCCAGCAGCTTGCGACAGGTCGCGAGGGGAACTAACTATGGCTACACCTTC; CDR3 protein: CASSLRQVARGTNYGYTF
CDR3 length: 13; J gene: TRBJ2-7; clone size: NA; D gene: NA; V gene: TRBV29-1; CDR3 DNA: TGCAGCGTCGAACCTTATGATTCCTACGAGCAGTACTTC; CDR3 protein: CSVEPYDSYEQYF
CDR3 length: 14; J gene: TRBJ2-1; clone size: NA; D gene: NA; V gene: TRBV6-5; CDR3 DNA: TGTGCCAGCAGTTATCAGATGTCGGGCAATGAGCAGTTCTTC; CDR3 protein: CASSYQMSGNEQFF
CDR3 length: 13; J gene: TRBJ2-4; clone size: NA; D gene: TRBD1; V gene: TRBV7-7; CDR3 DNA: TGTGCTAGCAGCCTCGGACAGGGGGACATTCAGTACTTC; CDR3 protein: CASSLGQGDIQYF
CDR3 length: 14; J gene: TRBJ2-1; clone size: NA; D gene: NA; V gene: TRBV13; CDR3 DNA: TGTGCCACCAACCCCGCTAATTTATACAATGAGCAGTTCTTC; CDR3 protein: CATNPANLYNEQFF
CDR3 length: 14; J gene: TRBJ1-1; clone size: NA; D gene: NA; V gene: TRBV5-5; CDR3 DNA: TGTGCCAGCAGCTGGGACGGACCTAACACTGAAGCTTTCTTT; CDR3 protein: CASSWDGPNTEAFF
CDR3 length: 13; J gene: TRBJ1-1; clone size: NA; D gene: NA; V gene: TRBV28; CDR3 DNA: TGTGCCACCTCACCCCGGATGAACACTGAAGCTTTCTTT; CDR3 protein: CATSPRMNTEAFF
CDR3 length: 17; J gene: TRBJ2-1; clone size: NA; D gene: TRBD2; V gene: TRBV11-2; CDR3 DNA: TGTGCCAGCAGCTTAGGCCCGTGGGGGGGAAGTTACAATGAGCAGTTCTTC; CDR3 protein: CASSLGPWGGSYNEQFF
CDR3 length: 12; J gene: TRBJ1-2; clone size: NA; D gene: NA; V gene: TRBV6-5; CDR3 DNA: TGTGCCAGCAGTTACAAAAACTATGGCTACACCTTC; CDR3 protein: CASSYKNYGYTF
CDR3 length: 13; J gene: TRBJ1-4; clone size: NA; D gene: NA; V gene: TRBV5-1; CDR3 DNA: TGCGCCAGCAGCGGGGGCCTAAATGAAAAACTGTTTTTT; CDR3 protein: CASSGGLNEKLFF
CDR3 length: 11; J gene: TRBJ2-3; clone size: once; D gene: NA; V gene: TRBV7-3; CDR3 DNA: TGTGCCAGCAGCTTAGATGATACGCAGTATTTT; CDR3 protein: CASSLDDTQYF
CDR3 length: 14; J gene: TRBJ2-2; clone size: NA; D gene: NA; V gene: TRBV7-2; CDR3 DNA: TGTGCCAGCAGCTCACCACCGAACACCGGGGAGCTGTTTTTT; CDR3 protein: CASSSPPNTGELFF
CDR3 length: 15; J gene: TRBJ2-3; clone size: NA; D gene: TRBD2; V gene: TRBV19; CDR3 DNA: TGTGCCAGTAGGAGCGGGAGGGCCGGAGCAGATACGCAGTATTTT; CDR3 protein: CASRSGRAGADTQYF
CDR3 length: 16; J gene: TRBJ2-1; clone size: NA; D gene: NA; V gene: TRBV9; CDR3 DNA: TGTGCCAGCAGCGTAACTCTGCAGAGCTCCTACAATGAGCAGTTCTTC; CDR3 protein: CASSVTLQSSYNEQFF
CDR3 length: 18; J gene: TRBJ1-1; clone size: NA; D gene: TRBD1; V gene: TRBV16; CDR3 DNA: TGTGCCAGCAGCCAATTACGGACAGGGGCCCTAATGAACACTGAAGCTTTCTTT; CDR3 protein: CASSQLRTGALMNTEAFF
CDR3 length: 15; J gene: TRBJ2-3; clone size: NA; D gene: TRBD1; V gene: TRBV5-1; CDR3 DNA: TGCGCCAGCACCTCCGGACAGGGTCCATCAGATACGCAGTATTTT; CDR3 protein: CASTSGQGPSDTQYF
CDR3 length: 15; J gene: TRBJ2-1; clone size: NA; D gene: TRBD2; V gene: TRBV10-3; CDR3 DNA: TGTGCCATCAGTGAGTCGCTCGGGACTAGCGGTGAGCAGTTCTTC; CDR3 protein: CAISESLGTSGEQFF
CDR3 length: 14; J gene: TRBJ2-7; clone size: NA; D gene: NA; V gene: TRBV6-6; CDR3 DNA: TGTGCCAGCGGTCTTGGTAGGGTCATCTACGAGCAGTACTTC; CDR3 protein: CASGLGRVIYEQYF
CDR3 length: 13; J gene: TRBJ2-7; clone size: NA; D gene: NA; V gene: TRBV30; CDR3 DNA: TGTGCCTGGAGGAAGGGACCCTCCTACGAGCAGTACTTC; CDR3 protein: CAWRKGPSYEQYF
CDR3 length: 14; J gene: TRBJ2-7; clone size: once; D gene: NA; V gene: TRBV7-9; CDR3 DNA: TGTGCCAGCAGCTCATCAGGACAGACCTACGAGCAGTACTTC; CDR3 protein: CASSSSGQTYEQYF
CDR3 length: 16; J gene: TRBJ1-4; clone size: once; D gene: TRBD1; V gene: TRBV5-1; CDR3 DNA: TGCGCCAGCAGCTTGAACAGGGGGAGAACTAATGAAAAACTGTTTTTT; CDR3 protein: CASSLNRGRTNEKLFF
CDR3 length: 17; J gene: TRBJ2-7; clone size: NA; D gene: NA; V gene: TRBV7-9; CDR3 DNA: TGTGCCAGCAGCTTAATGGAGACTCCCGAGGCCAACTACGAGCAGTACTTC; CDR3 protein: CASSLMETPEANYEQYF
CDR3 length: 15; J gene: TRBJ1-1; clone size: few; D gene: TRBD1; V gene: TRBV7-8; CDR3 DNA: TGTGCCAGCAGCCCCAGCCGGGACAGGGCCCTTGAAGCTTTCTTT; CDR3 protein: CASSPSRDRALEAFF
CDR3 length: 12; J gene: TRBJ1-2; clone size: NA; D gene: TRBD1; V gene: TRBV6-1; CDR3 DNA: TGTGCCAGCAGTGGGGACAGGGAAGGCTACACCTTC; CDR3 protein: CASSGDREGYTF
CDR3 length: 13; J gene: TRBJ2-1; clone size: NA; D gene: TRBD2; V gene: TRBV7-9; CDR3 DNA: TGTGCCAGCAGCCTCGGACTAGCGAATGAGCAGTTCTTC; CDR3 protein: CASSLGLANEQFF
CDR3 length: 13; J gene: TRBJ1-3; clone size: NA; D gene: NA; V gene: TRBV6-5; CDR3 DNA: TGTGCCAGCAGAACGGGGGAAGGAAACACCATATATTTT; CDR3 protein: CASRTGEGNTIYF
CDR3 length: 15; J gene: TRBJ2-3; clone size: NA; D gene: TRBD2; V gene: TRBV29-1; CDR3 DNA: TGCAGCGCTCCTAGCGGGAGTGGGGGCACAGATACGCAGTATTTT; CDR3 protein: CSAPSGSGGTDTQYF
CDR3 length: 13; J gene: TRBJ1-2; clone size: few; D gene: TRBD1; V gene: TRBV27; CDR3 DNA: TGTGCCAGCCAGGGGAGGGGGCTGGATGGCTACACCTTC; CDR3 protein: CASQGRGLDGYTF
CDR3 length: 15; J gene: TRBJ1-3; clone size: NA; D gene: NA; V gene: TRBV18; CDR3 DNA: TGTGCCAGCTCACCGTCATTCATCTCTGGAAACACCATATATTTT; CDR3 protein: CASSPSFISGNTIYF
CDR3 length: 14; J gene: TRBJ2-7; clone size: NA; D gene: NA; V gene: TRBV11-2; CDR3 DNA: TGTGCCAGCAGCTTAAAGCCTCAGGGATTCGAGCAGTACTTC; CDR3 protein: CASSLKPQGFEQYF
CDR3 length: 14; J gene: TRBJ1-1; clone size: NA; D gene: NA; V gene: TRBV7-8; CDR3 DNA: TGTGCCAGCAGTGAACAGGCCCCTTCAACTGAAGCTTTCTTT; CDR3 protein: CASSEQAPSTEAFF
CDR3 length: 13; J gene: TRBJ2-6; clone size: NA; D gene: NA; V gene: TRBV5-4; CDR3 DNA: TGTGCCAGCAGCTCGGGGGGGGCCAACGTCCTGACTTTC; CDR3 protein: CASSSGGANVLTF
CDR3 length: 13; J gene: TRBJ1-1; clone size: NA; D gene: TRBD1; V gene: TRBV6-5; CDR3 DNA: TGTGCCAGCAGTTACAGCAGAGGGACAGGAGCTTTCTTT; CDR3 protein: CASSYSRGTGAFF
CDR3 length: 14; J gene: TRBJ2-4; clone size: NA; D gene: NA; V gene: TRBV5-6; CDR3 DNA: TGTGCCAGCAGCTTGGCTGCAGGGCTCAACATTCAGTACTTC; CDR3 protein: CASSLAAGLNIQYF
CDR3 length: 14; J gene: TRBJ2-5; clone size: NA; D gene: TRBD1; V gene: TRBV28; CDR3 DNA: TGTGCCAGCAGCCGGACAGGGGTGTACGAGACCCAGTACTTC; CDR3 protein: CASSRTGVYETQYF
CDR3 length: 13; J gene: TRBJ1-1; clone size: NA; D gene: NA; V gene: TRBV4-2; CDR3 DNA: TGTGCCAGCAGCCAAGTACAAGAGGGTGGTGCTTTCTTT; CDR3 protein: CASSQVQEGGAFF
CDR3 length: 14; J gene: TRBJ2-5; clone size: NA; D gene: TRBD2; V gene: TRBV5-1; CDR3 DNA: TGCGCCAGCAGCTTAGGACTAGCGGGGGAGACCCAGTACTTC; CDR3 protein: CASSLGLAGETQYF
CDR3 length: 16; J gene: TRBJ1-1; clone size: NA; D gene: TRBD1; V gene: TRBV11-2; CDR3 DNA: TGTGCCAGCAGCTTAGATCGGACAGGGGGTACTCTTGAAGCTTTCTTT; CDR3 protein: CASSLDRTGGTLEAFF
CDR3 length: 11; J gene: TRBJ1-2; clone size: few; D gene: NA; V gene: TRBV27; CDR3 DNA: TGTGCCAGCAGATCGTACTATGGCTACACCTTC; CDR3 protein: CASRSYYGYTF
CDR3 length: 18; J gene: TRBJ1-2; clone size: NA; D gene: NA; V gene: TRBV7-8; CDR3 DNA: TGTGCCAGCAGCTTAGCTCGAGCAGGGGCGGCCCCTAACTATGGCTACACCTTC; CDR3 protein: CASSLARAGAAPNYGYTF
CDR3 length: 13; J gene: TRBJ1-5; clone size: NA; D gene: NA; V gene: TRBV5-1; CDR3 DNA: TGCGCCACTAGCGTCTCTCCCGGTCAGCCCCAGCATTTT; CDR3 protein: CATSVSPGQPQHF
CDR3 length: 14; J gene: TRBJ1-2; clone size: NA; D gene: TRBD1; V gene: TRBV2; CDR3 DNA: TGTGCCAGCAGTGAAGCAACGGGACAGTATGGCTACACCTTC; CDR3 protein: CASSEATGQYGYTF
CDR3 length: 14; J gene: TRBJ2-2; clone size: NA; D gene: NA; V gene: TRBV5-1; CDR3 DNA: TGCGCCAGCAACCAGGGACAAAACACCGGGGAGCTGTTTTTT; CDR3 protein: CASNQGQNTGELFF
CDR3 length: 12; J gene: TRBJ2-7; clone size: NA; D gene: NA; V gene: TRBV5-4; CDR3 DNA: TGTGCCAGCAGCTTGAACGTGGGGGTTCAATACTTC; CDR3 protein: CASSLNVGVQYF
CDR3 length: 15; J gene: TRBJ1-2; clone size: NA; D gene: NA; V gene: TRBV11-2; CDR3 DNA: TGTGCCAGCAGTCCTTTCCAGGGGTGGCTCTATGGCTACACCTTC; CDR3 protein: CASSPFQGWLYGYTF
CDR3 length: 16; J gene: TRBJ1-1; clone size: once; D gene: NA; V gene: TRBV9; CDR3 DNA: TGTGCCAGCAGCCCCGCCCTGACGACGTTAAACACTGAAGCTTTCTTT; CDR3 protein: CASSPALTTLNTEAFF
CDR3 length: 15; J gene: TRBJ2-2; clone size: NA; D gene: NA; V gene: TRBV6-5; CDR3 DNA: TGTGCCAGCAGCCGTGACTCGCCGAACACCGGGGAGCTGTTTTTT; CDR3 protein: CASSRDSPNTGELFF
CDR3 length: 14; J gene: TRBJ1-5; clone size: NA; D gene: NA; V gene: TRBV28; CDR3 DNA: TGTGCCAGCAGCCGCAGACAACCAAATCAGCCCCAGCATTTT; CDR3 protein: CASSRRQPNQPQHF
CDR3 length: 16; J gene: TRBJ2-3; clone size: NA; D gene: TRBD2; V gene: TRBV7-7; CDR3 DNA: TGTGCTAGCAGCTTAGCAGGCGCGGGAGTGGCGGATACGCAGTATTTT; CDR3 protein: CASSLAGAGVADTQYF
CDR3 length: 17; J gene: TRBJ2-1; clone size: NA; D gene: NA; V gene: TRBV7-6; CDR3 DNA: TGTGCCAGCAGCTCCTTGAATCTTGTGGCATCCTACAATGAGCAGTTCTTC; CDR3 protein: CASSSLNLVASYNEQFF